This T cell receptor (beta chain) was identified in a study of naive and memory T cell subsets. General study points: Naive repertoires, especially CD8, held a few larger clonotypes, possibly memory cells re-expressing CD45RA. Over 90% of naive TCR sequences appeared only once, unlike memory subsets.

Germline lookup yields CDR1 KGHDR and CDR2 SFDVKD. The CDR3 runs to 15 residues. The V segment lost 6 bases and the J segment 5 bases; nucleotides outside the gene matches: 9. This clonotype has a count of ten or more. No antigen is known for it. The beta constant-region primer was an equimolar mix of two oligonucleotides covering TRBC1 and TRBC2. Nested alpha and beta constant-region primers with the SP2 primer drove four PCR rounds on ligated cDNA. A single record per CDR3 protein comes from TCRdb applying MiXCR to the UMI-ligation and nested PCR reads. The table lists 98,000 or so distinct CDR3 sequences, around 15% of them singletons, with around 2.8% in the top ten.

V gene TRBV24-1 combines with J gene TRBJ2-1; 7 nucleotides match TRBD1. The sample consisted of naive CD8+ T cells from blood. The clonotype was recovered from a human donor in good health. The CDR3 region is CATSRRTGGDNEQFF. For the CDR3, the DNA is TGTGCCACCAGTCGAAGGACAGGTGGTGACAATGAGCAGTTCTTC.